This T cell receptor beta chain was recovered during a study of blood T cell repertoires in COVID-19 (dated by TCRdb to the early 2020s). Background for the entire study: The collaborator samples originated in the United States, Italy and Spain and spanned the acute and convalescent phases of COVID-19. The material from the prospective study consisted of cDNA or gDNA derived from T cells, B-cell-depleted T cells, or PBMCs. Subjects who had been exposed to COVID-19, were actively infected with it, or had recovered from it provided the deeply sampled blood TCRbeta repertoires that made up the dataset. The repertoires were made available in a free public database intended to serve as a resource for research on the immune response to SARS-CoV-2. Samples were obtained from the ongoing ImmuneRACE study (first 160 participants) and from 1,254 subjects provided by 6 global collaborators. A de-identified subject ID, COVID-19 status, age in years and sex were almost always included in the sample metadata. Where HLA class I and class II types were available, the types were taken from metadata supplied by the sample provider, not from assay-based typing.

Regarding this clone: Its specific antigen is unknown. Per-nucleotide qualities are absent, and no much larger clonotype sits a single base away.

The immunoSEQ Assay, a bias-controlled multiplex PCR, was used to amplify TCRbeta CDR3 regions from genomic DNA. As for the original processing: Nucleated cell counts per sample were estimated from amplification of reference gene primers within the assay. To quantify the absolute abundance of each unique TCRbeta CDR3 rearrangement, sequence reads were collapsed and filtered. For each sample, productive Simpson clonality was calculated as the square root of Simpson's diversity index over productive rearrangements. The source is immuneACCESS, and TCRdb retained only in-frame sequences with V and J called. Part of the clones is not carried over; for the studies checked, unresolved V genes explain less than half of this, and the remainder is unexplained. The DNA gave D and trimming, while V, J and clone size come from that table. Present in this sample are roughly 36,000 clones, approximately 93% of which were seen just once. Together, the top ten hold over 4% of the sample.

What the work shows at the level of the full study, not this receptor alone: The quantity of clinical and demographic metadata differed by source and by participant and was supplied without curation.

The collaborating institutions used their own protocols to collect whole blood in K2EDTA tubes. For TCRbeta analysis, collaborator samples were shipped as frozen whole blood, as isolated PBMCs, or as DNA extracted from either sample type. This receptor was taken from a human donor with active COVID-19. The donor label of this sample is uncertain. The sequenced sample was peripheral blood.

CDR3 sequence: CASRTQGASNGYTF. The sequenced DNA: TGTGCCAGCAGAACTCAGGGGGCGAGTAATGGCTACACCTTC. The chain couples TRBV28 to TRBJ1-2; 8 middle bases align to TRBD1. Unmatched junction bases come to 9, with V trimmed by 6 bases and J by 6 bases. As encoded in the germline V gene, CDR1 is MDHEN while CDR2 is SYDVKM. Spanning cysteine to phenylalanine, the CDR3 consists of 14 amino acids. CDR3 DNA only is kept here, 42 bases in frame from base 1.